This TCR beta chain is drawn from a study of blood T cell repertoires in COVID-19. Across the study: Researchers got acute and convalescent COVID-19 samples from the United States, Italy and Spain. PBMCs, B-cell-depleted T cells, or T cells were the source of the cDNA or gDNA that made up the material.

Trimming cost V 5 bases and J 3 bases; bases outside gene matches: 4. Germline V gene sequence: CDR1 SGHTA, CDR2 FQGNSA. The CDR3 is 14 residues long. Original data processing: Researchers report that nucleated cell counts were estimated from reference gene primer amplification. The table came from immunoSEQ multiplex PCR; TCRdb's copy has only in-frame clones and leaves some out. D and trimming come from the DNA, and the V and J calls and clone size come from that table. The sample includes about 180,000 clones, under 85% of them seen just once. Sequenced input: peripheral blood. The clonotype was recovered from a woman older than 75 with acute or convalescent COVID-19. The chain joins TRBV7-2 to TRBJ2-1; 7 nucleotides agree with TRBD2. The CDR3 nucleotides are TGTGCCAGCAGCCGGGGGGACTACTACAATGAGCAGTTCTTC. It is translated as CASSRGDYYNEQFF. The full variable domain, its missing parts supplied by reference TRBV7-2 and TRBJ2-1, is GAGVSQSPSNKVTEKGKDVELRCDPISGHTALYWYRQSLGQGLEFLIYFQGNSAPDKSGLPSDRFSAERTGGSVSTLTIQRTQQEDSAVYLCASSRGDYYNEQFFGPGTRLTVL.